Shown below are 4 T cell receptor beta chains from a single sample sequenced in a study of T cell responses to AZD1222 COVID-19 vaccine. Profiled with immunoSEQ multiplex PCR; TCRdb holds only in-frame clones, not every one. The profile shows roughly 120,000 clones, 80% to 90% of them singletons. Sequencing was performed on peripheral blood, taken on day 0 of AZD1222 vaccination. Receptor source: an adult in good health.

The V gene is TRBV6-1, the J gene TRBJ2-1; D not resolved. The germline CDR1 and CDR2 sequences are MNHNS and SASEGT. V dropped 0 bases and J dropped 4 bases, with 4 bases sitting between them. The CDR3 consists of 13 residues. CDR3 nucleotide sequence: TGTGCCAGCAGTGAAGCGGCTTACAATGAGCAGTTCTTC. It translates to CASSEAAYNEQFF.

The CDR3 is CAWSVRDRVIGELFF. The CDR3 coding sequence is TGTGCCTGGAGTGTAAGGGACAGGGTGATCGGGGAGCTGTTTTTT. The chain carries TRBV30 and TRBJ2-2, with 9 bases aligning to TRBD1. The germline gives CDR1 GTSNPN, CDR2 SVGIG (reference sequence). The CDR3 runs 15 residues. V lost 0 bases and J lost 7; bases outside the gene matches: 6.

This clone was detected a few times. The J gene is TRBJ2-1, the V gene TRBV2, with TRBD2 matching 7 bases. J was trimmed by 5 bases and V by 6 bases; bases with no gene match: 10. Germline V lookup: CDR1 SNHLY, CDR2 FYNNEI. CDR3 size: 15 residues. The CDR3, as DNA: TGTGCCAGCAGCGTCAGCGGGGTCCTCAACAATGAGCAGTTCTTC. Translation gives CASSVSGVLNNEQFF. The variable domain in full, completed from reference TRBV2 and TRBJ2-1, reads EPEVTQTPSHQVTQMGQEVILRCVPISNHLYFYWYRQILGQKVEFLVSFYNNEISEKSEIFDDQFSVERPDGSNFTLKIRSTKLEDSAMYFCASSVSGVLNNEQFFGPGTRLTVL.

The genes are TRBV20-1 and TRBJ2-7; no clear D. The CDR3 has 11 amino acids. From germline, CDR1 is DFQATT and CDR2 SNEGSKA (reference sequence). With 3 bases removed from V and 4 bases from J, the gap between germline ends came to 7 bases. The CDR3 region has the DNA TGCAGTGCTAGCCCACAGTACGAGCAGTACTTC. It encodes CSASPQYEQYF.